The source of this TCR beta chain is a study of blood T cells in healthy people across ages. Regarding the study as a whole: TCR beta diversity per million T cells fell roughly linearly with age. Because sorting was not performed, PBMCs prevented conclusive naive versus antigen-experienced comparison. Aged donors had fewer naive CD4+ cells and lower diversity than long-lived donors.

For the second PCR, which ran for about 7 to 12 cycles, a sample-barcoded 5' primer and a J-beta primer mix were used. TCRdb re-called the 5' RACE reads with MiXCR, one entry per CDR3 protein. The sample lists about 2 million distinct CDR3 sequences, roughly 50% occurring once. They isolated at least 7 million PBMCs from each sample. Details on this clonotype: Its antigen is unknown.

With 2 bases removed from V and 3 bases from J, the gap between germline ends came to 8 bases. The CDR3 loop spans 13 amino acids. Germline-derived CDR1 and CDR2 are DFQATT and SNEGSKA (reference sequence). The sequencing sample was made of blood. The sequence derives from a woman between 40 and 50 years old in good health. The genes are TRBV20-1 and TRBJ1-5, with D unclear. The CDR3: CSARSGNNQPQHF. In DNA form, the CDR3 reads TGCAGTGCTAGATCGGGGAACAATCAGCCCCAGCATTTT.